The present TCR beta chain was sequenced within a study of long-term antiretroviral therapy in people with HIV. Version v3.0 of the immunoSEQ assay was performed at survey level. Samples were sequenced targeting 40,000-50,000 T-cell genomes each. The data were produced by immunoSEQ multiplex PCR, yet TCRdb's version contains in-frame clones alone and is incomplete. The table has tens of thousands of clones, over 65% seen once. With 5 bases removed from V and 5 bases from J, the gap between germline ends came to 12 bases. Germline V gives CDR1 MNHEY, CDR2 SMNVEV (reference sequence). The CDR3 runs to 13 residues.

The sample here was unsorted PBMCs, taken roughly 4.9 years after starting antiretroviral therapy. The chain recombines TRBV27 with TRBJ1-2; D is possibly TRBD1 (6 bases). The source is a man aged 40-55 years with HIV. CDR3 coding DNA: TGTGCCAGCAGTCCCGGGACACCGTATGGCTACACCTTC. Encoded protein: CASSPGTPYGYTF.